The present entry profiles one TCR beta chain with its context. The antigen is unknown. This sample is drawn from a study of shared clonotypes between healthy human individuals. The overall study: Donors were a couple of women and a few men aged 18 to 49. Each donor had three CD4 naive, three CD4 memory, two CD8 naive and one CD8 memory plate.

Terminally differentiated effector memory CD45RA+ cells were left out of the naive CD8 fraction, which was CD45RO-negative and positively selected for CCR7. Notes on the study in general: Shared clonotypes: 4.5% to 6% naive CD4, approximately 3.4% naive CD8, about 2.5% memory CD4, around 0.4% memory CD8.

Repertoires were generated with immunoSEQ multiplex PCR, while TCRdb's copy carries only in-frame clones and drops some. The table has 700,000 to 950,000 clones, around 96% seen once; the top ten hold about 0.25%. Sample: naive CD8+ T cells sorted from blood. The source of this sequence is a man aged 25-45 years in good health.

The DNA for the CDR3 is TGTGCCAGCACCTCATCTAGAGGGTCCTACAATGAGCAGTTCTTC. Residues: CASTSSRGSYNEQFF. V and J are TRBV25-1 and TRBJ2-1; D perhaps matches TRBD2 (5 bases). The CDR3 is made up of 15 amino acids. Germline lookup yields CDR1 MGHDK and CDR2 SYGVNS. V lost 7 bases and J lost 1, with 14 bases in between.